This paragraph covers one TCR beta chain sequence. The antigen is unknown. The CDR3 is 14 amino acids. V was pared by 5 bases and J by 8 bases, with 19 bases between. Germline CDR1 DFQATT, CDR2 SNEGSKA (reference sequence). Each CDR3 protein gets one entry after TCRdb re-called the reads with MiXCR. Of approximately 500,000 distinct CDR3 sequences listed, 33% are singletons. The sample belongs to a study of T cell repertoires in cytomegalovirus infection. About the research overall: Public TCR beta signatures indicated both CMV infection and matching HLA type. Study conclusions and caveats: The ex vivo response was dominated by HLA-C-restricted CMV-specific TCR beta clonotypes.

The chain recombines TRBV20-1 with TRBJ2-1; no clear D. The sequence derives from a human donor in good health (CMV status not recorded). Some clones in this sample may be carry-over from other donors' samples. The sample here was cultured PBMCs, taken from culture after CMV antigen stimulation. The CDR3 DNA reads TGCAGTGCTCATGACCTATTGGCCCGAGATGAGCAGTTCTTC. Protein sequence: CSAHDLLARDEQFF.